Listed below are T cell receptor beta chains from one sample, sequenced in a study of Ad26.COV2.S vaccination and SARS-CoV-2 variants. Here immunoSEQ multiplex PCR was the method, and the copy in TCRdb shows in-frame clones only, minus some. The sample holds 380,000 or so clones, 83% seen once. The material sequenced was peripheral blood, taken in a trial of Ad26.COV2.S vaccine versus placebo. The receptors derive from a person between 18 and 65 years old who received the Ad26.COV2.S COVID-19 vaccine or a placebo. CDR3s include the opening cysteine and the closing phenylalanine or tryptophan. The D gene is left open where the match is weak. The size entry is marked missing in some rows and otherwise reads once, few, many or a size class.

v_call,clone_size,d_call,cdr3_aa
TRBV19,-,-,CASTPVAGPNEQFF
TRBV27,-,-,CASKDGGDYGYTF
TRBV5-1,once,TRBD2,CASNLLAGANTGELFF
TRBV6-2/TRBV6-3,-,-,CASSTDRRTPGYTF
TRBV6-2/TRBV6-3,-,-,CASSYSSGSPYNSPLHF
TRBV5-4,once,TRBD2,CASSPRRGASQETQYF
TRBV7-6,-,-,CASSLAGLAADTQYF
TRBV12-3/TRBV12-4,few,-,CASSPAPTLEQYF
TRBV19,-,-,CASSTPTDHMNTEAFF
TRBV4-2,-,TRBD1,CASSQRARDRSYEQYF
TRBV7-8,many,TRBD2,CASSLRTRNEQFF
TRBV11-2,few,TRBD2,CASSSLRLARPGELFF
TRBV27,many,TRBD1,CASSRTDRDRGSTGIETQYF
TRBV3-1/TRBV3-2,-,-,CASSQVIANEKLFF
TRBV18,-,-,CASSPLRGVNTEAFF
TRBV19,-,-,CASSNGANEQFF
TRBV27,few,TRBD2,CASRDFGTSGGPAGELFF
TRBV7-2,-,-,CASSSRQAGGTEAFF
TRBV10-3,-,TRBD2,CAISGLGLAGADTQYF
TRBV6-5,-,TRBD1,CASSRSGTGNSPLHF
TRBV5-4,-,TRBD1,CASSSGQLPYGYTF
TRBV18,-,-,CASSPPGVRDRAFF
TRBV18,once,-,CASSDRENEKLFF
TRBV4-1,-,-,CASSQLALIGQPQHF
TRBV12-3/TRBV12-4,-,TRBD1,CASSGTDYGYTF
TRBV24-1,-,-,CATSDSGAYNQPQHF
TRBV7-2,once,-,CASSLGVVQPQHF
TRBV6-5,-,TRBD1,CASSSRTGRTGELFF
TRBV7-6,-,-,CASSLAGDLQGNTGELFF
TRBV6-5,-,-,CASSLLGASSYEQYF